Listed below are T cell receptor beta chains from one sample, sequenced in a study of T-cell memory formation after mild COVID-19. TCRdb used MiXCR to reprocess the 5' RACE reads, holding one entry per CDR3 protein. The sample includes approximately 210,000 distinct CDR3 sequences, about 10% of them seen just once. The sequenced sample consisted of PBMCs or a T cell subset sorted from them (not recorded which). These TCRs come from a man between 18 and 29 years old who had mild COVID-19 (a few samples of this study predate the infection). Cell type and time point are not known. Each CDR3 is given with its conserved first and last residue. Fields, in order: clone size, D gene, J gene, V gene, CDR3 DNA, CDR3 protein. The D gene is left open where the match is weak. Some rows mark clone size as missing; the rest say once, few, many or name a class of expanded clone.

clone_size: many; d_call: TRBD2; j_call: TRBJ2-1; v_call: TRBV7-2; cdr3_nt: TGTGCCAGCAGCTTATGGGCTAGCGGCAATGAGCAGTTCTTC; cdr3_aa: CASSLWASGNEQFF
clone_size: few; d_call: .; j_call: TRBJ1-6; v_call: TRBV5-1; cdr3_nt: TGCGCCAGCAGCACGGAGGGTGGGATGAATTCACCCCTCCACTTT; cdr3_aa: CASSTEGGMNSPLHF
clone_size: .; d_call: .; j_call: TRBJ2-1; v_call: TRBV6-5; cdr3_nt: TGTGCCAGCAGCCCTCCCAGTCTGAGGCATGAGCAGTTCTTC; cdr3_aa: CASSPPSLRHEQFF
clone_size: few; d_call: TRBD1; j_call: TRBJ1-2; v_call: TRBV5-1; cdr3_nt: TGCGCCAGCAGCGATACATACCCCGGGACAGGGGGCGCCCCTAACTATGGCTACACCTTC; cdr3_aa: CASSDTYPGTGGAPNYGYTF
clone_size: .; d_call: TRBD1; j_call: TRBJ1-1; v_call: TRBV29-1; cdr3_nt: TGCAGCGTTGGTAGGGACAGTGAAGCTTTCTTT; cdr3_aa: CSVGRDSEAFF
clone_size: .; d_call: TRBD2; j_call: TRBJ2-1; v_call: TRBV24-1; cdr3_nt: TGTGCCACCAGTCCACCCGGGGCGGGGGGGCTTAATGAGCAGTTCTTC; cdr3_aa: CATSPPGAGGLNEQFF
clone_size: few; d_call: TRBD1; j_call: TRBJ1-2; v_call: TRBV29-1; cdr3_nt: TGCAGCGTTTGGACAGGGGGGAATTATGGCTACACCTTC; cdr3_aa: CSVWTGGNYGYTF
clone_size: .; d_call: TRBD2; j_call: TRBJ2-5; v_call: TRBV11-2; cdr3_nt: TGTGCCAGCAGCATTAGCGGGGGGGGAGAGACCCAGTACTTC; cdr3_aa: CASSISGGGETQYF
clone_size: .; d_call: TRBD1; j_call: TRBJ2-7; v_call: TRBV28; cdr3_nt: TGTGCCAGCAGTCAGATCCGGGACAGGGGGTCCTACGAGCAGTACTTC; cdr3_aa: CASSQIRDRGSYEQYF
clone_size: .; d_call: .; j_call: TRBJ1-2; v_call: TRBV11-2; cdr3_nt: TGTGCCAGCAGCTTAGTCAAGGGGCGGAGTGGCTACACCTTC; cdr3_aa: CASSLVKGRSGYTF
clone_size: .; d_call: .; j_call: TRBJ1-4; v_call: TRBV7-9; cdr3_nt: TGTGCCAGCAGCTTCTACGGGGATATGGGTGAAAAACTGTTTTTT; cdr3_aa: CASSFYGDMGEKLFF
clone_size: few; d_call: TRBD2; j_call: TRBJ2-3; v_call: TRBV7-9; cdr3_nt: TGTGCCAGCAGCTTAGGGTCAGCGGGGAGTCGCACAGATACGCAGTATTTT; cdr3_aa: CASSLGSAGSRTDTQYF
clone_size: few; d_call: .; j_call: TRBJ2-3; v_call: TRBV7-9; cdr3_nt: TGTGCCAGCAGCTTACTTAGCGCCCACACAGATACGCAGTATTTT; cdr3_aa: CASSLLSAHTDTQYF
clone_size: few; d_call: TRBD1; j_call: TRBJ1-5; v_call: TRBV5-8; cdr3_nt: TGTGCCAGCAGCTTAGATACAGGGGGCCGAGATCAGCCCCAGCATTTT; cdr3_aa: CASSLDTGGRDQPQHF
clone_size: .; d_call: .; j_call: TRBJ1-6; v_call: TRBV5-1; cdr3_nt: TGCGCCAGCAGCTTGGACCCAGGGGTGGGTTCACCCCTCCACTTT; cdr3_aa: CASSLDPGVGSPLHF
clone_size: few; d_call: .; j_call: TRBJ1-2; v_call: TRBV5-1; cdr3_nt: TGCGCCAGCATGCCTTCGGGGGGCTATGGCTACACCTTC; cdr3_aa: CASMPSGGYGYTF
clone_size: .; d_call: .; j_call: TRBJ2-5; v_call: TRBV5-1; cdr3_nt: TGCGCCAGCAGCTTGGCCGTAGGGACCCAAGAGACCCAGTACTTC; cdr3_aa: CASSLAVGTQETQYF
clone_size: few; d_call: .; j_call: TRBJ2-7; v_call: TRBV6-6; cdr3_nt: TGTGCCAGCAGTTTACCCGGGCCGGTATACGAGCAGTACTTC; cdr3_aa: CASSLPGPVYEQYF
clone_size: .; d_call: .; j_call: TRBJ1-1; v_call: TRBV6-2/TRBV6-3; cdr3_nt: TGTGCCAGCAGTAGCCGCGGGGAAAACACTGAAGCTTTCTTT; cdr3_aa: CASSSRGENTEAFF
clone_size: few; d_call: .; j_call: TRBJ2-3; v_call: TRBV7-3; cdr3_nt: TGTGCCAGCAGCTTAGACTACTCTAGCACAGATACGCAGTATTTT; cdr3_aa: CASSLDYSSTDTQYF
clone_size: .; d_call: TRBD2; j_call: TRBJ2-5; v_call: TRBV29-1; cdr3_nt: TGCAGCGTGCGACTTCTAGCGGGGGGTAAAGAGACCCAGTACTTC; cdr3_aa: CSVRLLAGGKETQYF
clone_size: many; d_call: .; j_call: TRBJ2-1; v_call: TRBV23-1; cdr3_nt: TGCGCCAGCAGTCGGCCCGGACACCTAGGGTATGAGCAGTTCTTC; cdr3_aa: CASSRPGHLGYEQFF
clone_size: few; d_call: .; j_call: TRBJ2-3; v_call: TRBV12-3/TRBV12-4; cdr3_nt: TGTGCCAGCAGTCCGAGAGGGGGGGGCACAGATACGCAGTATTTT; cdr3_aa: CASSPRGGGTDTQYF
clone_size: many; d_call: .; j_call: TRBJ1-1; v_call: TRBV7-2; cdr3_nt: TGTGCCAGCAGCTTAGGAGTCGGCACTGAAGCTTTCTTT; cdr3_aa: CASSLGVGTEAFF
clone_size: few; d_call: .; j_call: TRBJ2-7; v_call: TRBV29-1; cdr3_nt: TGCAGCGCCGCCCGGGACATCTCCTACGAGCAGTACTTC; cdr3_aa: CSAARDISYEQYF